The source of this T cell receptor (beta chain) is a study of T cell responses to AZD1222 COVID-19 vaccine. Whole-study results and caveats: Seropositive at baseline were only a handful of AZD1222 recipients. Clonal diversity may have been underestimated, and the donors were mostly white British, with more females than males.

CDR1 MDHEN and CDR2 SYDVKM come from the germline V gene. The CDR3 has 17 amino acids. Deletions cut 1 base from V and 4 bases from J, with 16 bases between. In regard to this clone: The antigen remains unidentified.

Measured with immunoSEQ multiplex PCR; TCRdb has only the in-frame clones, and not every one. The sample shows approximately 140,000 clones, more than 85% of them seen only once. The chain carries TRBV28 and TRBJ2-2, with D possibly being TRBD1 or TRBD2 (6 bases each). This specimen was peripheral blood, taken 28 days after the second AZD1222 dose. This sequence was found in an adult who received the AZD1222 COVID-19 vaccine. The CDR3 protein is CASSLFTGAGGTGELFF. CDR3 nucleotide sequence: TGTGCCAGCAGTTTATTTACGGGGGCCGGTGGCACCGGGGAGCTGTTTTTT. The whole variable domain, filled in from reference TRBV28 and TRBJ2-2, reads DVKVTQSSRYLVKRTGEKVFLECVQDMDHENMFWYRQDPGLGLRLIYFSYDVKMKEKGDIPEGYSVSREKKERFSLILESASTNQTSMYLCASSLFTGAGGTGELFFGEGSRLTVL.